This T cell receptor (beta chain) was recovered during a study of OX40 agonist ivuxolimab in advanced cancers. Across the study: Each patient was given ivuxolimab into a vein every 2 weeks, at 0.01 to 10 mg/kg. Eligibility admitted prior anti-PD-1, anti-PD-L1 or anti-CTLA-4 therapy; about 39% had some. Study-wide findings and caveats: Still undetermined is the antigen specificity of the expanded peripheral T cells. The average count of expanded clones was higher among CD8+ T cells than among CD4+.

Note on this clone: The antigen remains undetermined.

Germline CDR1 is ENHRY and CDR2 is SYGVKD. Trimming took 4 bases from V and 0 from J, leaving 13 bases between them. CDR3 length equals 15 residues. Sequencing was performed with immunoSEQ multiplex PCR; in TCRdb, only in-frame clones are kept and a portion is missing. The sample yields over 65,000 clones, roughly 90% seen once. This receptor was identified in an adult with an advanced solid tumor such as melanoma, head and neck, liver or kidney cancer. This sequence joins TRBV10-3 and TRBJ2-7, with unresolved D. The specimen comprised CD4+ or CD8+ T cells sorted from blood, sampled in a trial of the OX40 agonist ivuxolimab. The CDR3 region has the DNA TGTGCCATCAGTGGGTCAGGCCGAAGCTCCTACGAGCAGTACTTC. It codes for CAISGSGRSSYEQYF.